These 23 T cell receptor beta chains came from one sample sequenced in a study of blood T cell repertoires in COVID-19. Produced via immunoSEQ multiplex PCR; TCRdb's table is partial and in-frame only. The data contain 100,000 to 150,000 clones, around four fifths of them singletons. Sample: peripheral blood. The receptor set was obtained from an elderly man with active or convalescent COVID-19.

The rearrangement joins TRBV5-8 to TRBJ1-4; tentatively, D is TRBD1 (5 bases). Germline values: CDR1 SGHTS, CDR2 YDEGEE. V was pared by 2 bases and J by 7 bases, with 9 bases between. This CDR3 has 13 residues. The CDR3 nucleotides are TGTGCCAGCAGCTTTCAGGGCCTTGAAAAACTGTTTTTT. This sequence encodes CASSFQGLEKLFF.

In DNA, the CDR3 is TGTGCCAGCAGTGGCAGGGGGCAATATAATTCACCCCTCCACTTT. Protein sequence: CASSGRGQYNSPLHF. The chain carries TRBV2 and TRBJ1-6, with 8 bases lining up with TRBD1. J lost 4 bases, V lost 4 bases, and 3 bases had no gene match. CDR3 size: 15 residues. CDR1 and CDR2 (germline): SNHLY, FYNNEI.

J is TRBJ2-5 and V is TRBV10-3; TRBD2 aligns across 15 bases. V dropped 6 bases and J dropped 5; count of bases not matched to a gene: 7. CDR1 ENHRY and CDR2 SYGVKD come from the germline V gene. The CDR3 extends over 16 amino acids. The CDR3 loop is CAIRRTSGGADETQYF. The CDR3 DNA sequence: TGTGCCATCAGACGGACTAGCGGGGGGGCCGATGAGACCCAGTACTTC.

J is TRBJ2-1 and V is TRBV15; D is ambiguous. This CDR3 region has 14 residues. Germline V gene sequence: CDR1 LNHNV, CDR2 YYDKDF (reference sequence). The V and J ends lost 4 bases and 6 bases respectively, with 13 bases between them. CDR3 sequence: CATSKIRSGNEQFF. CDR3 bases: TGTGCCACCAGCAAAATTCGCTCAGGCAATGAGCAGTTCTTC.

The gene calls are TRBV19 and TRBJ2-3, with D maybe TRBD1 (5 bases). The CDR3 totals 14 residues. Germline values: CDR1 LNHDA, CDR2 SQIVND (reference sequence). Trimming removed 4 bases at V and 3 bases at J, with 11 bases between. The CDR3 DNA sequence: TGTGCCAGTAGTAAAAACAAGGGGACAGATACGCAGTATTTT. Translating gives CASSKNKGTDTQYF. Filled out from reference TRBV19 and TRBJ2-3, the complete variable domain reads DGGITQSPKYLFRKEGQNVTLSCEQNLNHDAMYWYRQDPGQGLRLIYYSQIVNDFQKGDIAEGYSVSREKKESFPLTVTSAQKNPTAFYLCASSKNKGTDTQYFGPGTRLTVL.

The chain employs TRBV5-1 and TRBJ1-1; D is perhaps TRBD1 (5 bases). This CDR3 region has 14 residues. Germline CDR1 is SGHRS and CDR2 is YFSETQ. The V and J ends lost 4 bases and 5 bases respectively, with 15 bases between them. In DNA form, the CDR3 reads TGCGCCAGCAGCCCTGGGGCCCTCCGAACTGAAGCTTTCTTT. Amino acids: CASSPGALRTEAFF.

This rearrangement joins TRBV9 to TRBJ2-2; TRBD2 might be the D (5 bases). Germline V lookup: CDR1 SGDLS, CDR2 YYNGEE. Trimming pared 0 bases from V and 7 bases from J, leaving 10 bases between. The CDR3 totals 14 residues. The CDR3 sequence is CASSVAPEGGELFF. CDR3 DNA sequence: TGTGCCAGCAGCGTAGCTCCCGAGGGCGGGGAGCTGTTTTTT.

CDR3 loop: CASSGGGNDSPLHF. As DNA, the CDR3 is TGTGCCAGCTCAGGTGGGGGCAATGATTCACCCCTCCACTTT. The chain combines TRBV18 with TRBJ1-6; D possibly corresponds to TRBD1 (6 bases). The V and J ends lost 5 bases and 8 bases respectively, with 13 bases between them. The CDR3 runs to 14 residues. Germline-derived CDR1 and CDR2 are KGHSH and LQKENI.

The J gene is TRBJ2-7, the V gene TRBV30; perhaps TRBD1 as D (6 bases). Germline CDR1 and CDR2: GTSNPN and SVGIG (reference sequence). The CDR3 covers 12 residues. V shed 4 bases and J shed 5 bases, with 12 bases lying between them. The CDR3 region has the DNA TGTGCCTGGAATCCTGGGGGCCACGAGCAGTACTTC. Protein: CAWNPGGHEQYF.

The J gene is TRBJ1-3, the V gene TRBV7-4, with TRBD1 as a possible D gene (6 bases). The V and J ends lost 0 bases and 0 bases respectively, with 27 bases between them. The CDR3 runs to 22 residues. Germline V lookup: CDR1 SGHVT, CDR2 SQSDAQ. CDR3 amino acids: CASSLAPEDSLISQYSGNTIYF. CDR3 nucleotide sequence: TGTGCCAGCAGCTTAGCCCCTGAGGACAGCCTTATCTCCCAATACTCTGGAAACACCATATATTTT.

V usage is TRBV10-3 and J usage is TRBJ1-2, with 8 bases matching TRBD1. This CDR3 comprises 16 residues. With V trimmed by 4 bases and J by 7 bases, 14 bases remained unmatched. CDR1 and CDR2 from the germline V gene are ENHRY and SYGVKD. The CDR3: CAISVVGTGGDVGYTF. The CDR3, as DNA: TGTGCCATCAGTGTAGTTGGTACAGGGGGAGATGTTGGCTACACCTTC.

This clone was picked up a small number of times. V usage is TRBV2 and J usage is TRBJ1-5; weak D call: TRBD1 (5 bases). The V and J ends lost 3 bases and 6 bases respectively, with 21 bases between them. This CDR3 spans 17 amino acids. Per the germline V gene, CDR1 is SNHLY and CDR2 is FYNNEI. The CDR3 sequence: CASSDRVRSTLGQPQHF. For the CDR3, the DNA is TGTGCCAGCAGTGACAGGGTAAGATCGACCCTCGGTCAGCCCCAGCATTTT.

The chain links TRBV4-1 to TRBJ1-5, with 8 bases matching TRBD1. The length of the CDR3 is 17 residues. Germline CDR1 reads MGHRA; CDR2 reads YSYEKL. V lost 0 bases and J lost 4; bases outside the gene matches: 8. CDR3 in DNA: TGCGCCAGCAGCCAAGAGGAAGGGACAGGCCGTAATCAGCCCCAGCATTTT. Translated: CASSQEEGTGRNQPQHF.

Written as DNA, the CDR3 is TGTGCCTGGCAACCGACAGCCCTTAATGAAAAACTGTTTTTT. The encoded protein is CAWQPTALNEKLFF. The gene calls are TRBV30 and TRBJ1-4; maybe TRBD1 (5 bases). CDR3 length equals 14 residues. The V and J ends lost 5 bases and 4 bases respectively, with 14 bases between them. Germline V lookup: CDR1 GTSNPN, CDR2 SVGIG (reference sequence). Full variable domain (missing parts from reference TRBV30 and TRBJ1-4): SQTIHQWPATLVQPVGSPLSLECTVEGTSNPNLYWYRQAAGRGLQLLFYSVGIGQISSEVPQNLSASRPQDRQFILSSKKLLLSDSGFYLCAWQPTALNEKLFFGSGTQLSVL.

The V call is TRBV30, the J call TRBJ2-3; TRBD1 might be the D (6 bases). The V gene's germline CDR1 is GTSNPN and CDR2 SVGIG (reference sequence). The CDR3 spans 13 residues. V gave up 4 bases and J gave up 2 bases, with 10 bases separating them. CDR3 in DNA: TGTGCCTGGACAGGGGAATACACAGATACGCAGTATTTT. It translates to CAWTGEYTDTQYF.

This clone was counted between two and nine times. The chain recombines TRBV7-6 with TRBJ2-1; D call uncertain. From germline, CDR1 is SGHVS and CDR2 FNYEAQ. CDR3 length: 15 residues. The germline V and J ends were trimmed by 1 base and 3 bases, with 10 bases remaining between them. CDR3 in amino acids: CASSLEAGLYNEQFF. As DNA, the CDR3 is TGTGCCAGCAGCTTAGAGGCAGGCCTCTACAATGAGCAGTTCTTC.

This chain's CDR3 is CASSWTGGNDQPQHF. The CDR3 DNA reads TGTGCCAGCAGTTGGACAGGGGGCAACGATCAGCCCCAGCATTTT. The rearrangement uses TRBV6-5 and TRBJ1-5, with 11 bases identical to TRBD1. The germline V gene has CDR1 MNHEY and CDR2 SVGAGI. CDR3 size: 15 residues. J gave up 5 bases and V 4 bases, and 4 bases lay outside the gene matches.

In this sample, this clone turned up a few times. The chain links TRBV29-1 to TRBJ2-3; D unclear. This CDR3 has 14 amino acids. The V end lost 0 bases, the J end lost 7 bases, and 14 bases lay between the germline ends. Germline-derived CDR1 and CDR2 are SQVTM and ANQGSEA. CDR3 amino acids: CSVEDQSAENTQYF. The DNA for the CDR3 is TGCAGCGTTGAAGATCAGTCTGCGGAAAATACGCAGTATTTT.

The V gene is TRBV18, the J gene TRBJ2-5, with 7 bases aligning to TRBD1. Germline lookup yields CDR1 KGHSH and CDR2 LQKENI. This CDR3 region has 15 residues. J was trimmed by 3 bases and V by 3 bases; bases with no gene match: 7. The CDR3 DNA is TGTGCCAGCTCACCCCCGGGACAGCCAAAAGAGACCCAGTACTTC. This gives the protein CASSPPGQPKETQYF.

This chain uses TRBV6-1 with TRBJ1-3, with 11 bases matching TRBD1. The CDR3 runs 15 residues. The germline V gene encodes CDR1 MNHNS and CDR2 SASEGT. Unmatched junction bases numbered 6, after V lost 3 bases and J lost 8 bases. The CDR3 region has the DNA TGTGCCAGCAGTGACCCGGGACAGGGGGGAGACACCATATATTTT. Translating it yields CASSDPGQGGDTIYF.

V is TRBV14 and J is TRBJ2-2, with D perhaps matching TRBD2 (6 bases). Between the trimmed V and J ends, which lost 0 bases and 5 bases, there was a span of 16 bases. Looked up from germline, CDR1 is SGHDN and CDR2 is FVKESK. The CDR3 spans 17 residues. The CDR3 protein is CASSQDVRTIGTGELFF. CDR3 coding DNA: TGTGCCAGCAGCCAAGATGTTCGGACTATAGGGACCGGGGAGCTGTTTTTT.

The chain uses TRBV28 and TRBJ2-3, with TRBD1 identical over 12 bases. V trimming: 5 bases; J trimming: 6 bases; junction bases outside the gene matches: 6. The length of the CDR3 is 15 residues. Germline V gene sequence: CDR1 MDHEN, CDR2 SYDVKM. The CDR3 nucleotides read TGTGCCAGCAGTCCATGGGACAGGGGGCTGGATACGCAGTATTTT. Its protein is CASSPWDRGLDTQYF.

CDR3 bases: TGTGCCAGCAGTTACTCCGAGGGGGCCAGCGAGCAGTACTTC. It is translated as CASSYSEGASEQYF. The chain carries TRBV6-5 and TRBJ2-7; 7 positions agree with TRBD1. The CDR3 totals 14 residues. Per the germline V gene, CDR1 is MNHEY and CDR2 is SVGAGI. Unmatched junction bases numbered 5, after V lost 0 bases and J lost 6 bases.